The clone carrying this TCR beta chain was detected many times. This entry comes from a study of T cells in Graves' hyperthyroidism and ophthalmopathy. Amplification targeted TCR beta CDR3 regions from RNA transcripts. RT-PCR in the first round (using the HTBI primer set) targeted the TCR CDR3. MiXCR, run by TCRdb on the multiplex PCR reads, gives a single entry per CDR3 protein. The sample consists of some 600,000 distinct CDR3 sequences, approximately 15% of them appearing once. This clonotype was sampled from a woman aged 30 to 39 with Graves' hyperthyroidism that later progressed to Graves' ophthalmopathy. Sample: blood.

The CDR3 DNA reads TGCAGTGCTAGCATACTAGCGGGCTACAATGAGCAGTTCTTC. Amino acid sequence: CSASILAGYNEQFF. V is TRBV20-1 and J is TRBJ2-1; 9 nucleotides match TRBD2. V lost 3 bases to trimming and J lost 3 bases; unmatched junction nucleotides: 3. The CDR3 has 14 residues. Germline values: CDR1 DFQATT, CDR2 SNEGSKA (reference sequence).